This T cell receptor beta chain is from a study of T cells in Graves' hyperthyroidism and ophthalmopathy (dated by TCRdb to about 2019). Turning to the overall study: Peripheral blood was sampled at the time of initial diagnosis, prior to any treatment. A discovery cohort of roughly 100 patients, roughly 40 with Graves' ophthalmopathy and 57 with stable Graves' hyperthyroidism, was used to find distinguishing TCR V-J signatures. Whether ophthalmopathy could be predicted prospectively was tested in an independent validation cohort made up of under 20 hyperthyroidism patients plus 17 patients who later progressed to ophthalmopathy. The 95 to 100 discovery patients were randomly divided into training and test sets at a 7:3 ratio. In addition, the study compared T-cell repertoires in thyroid tissue and in blood from about 6 Graves' hyperthyroidism patients. Once sampling was done, hyperthyroidism patients were given methimazole at a starting dose of 30 mg daily, whereas ophthalmopathy patients were given high-dose intravenous methylprednisolone. TCR Vbeta CDR3 sequencing of roughly 140 peripheral blood samples (over 40 ophthalmopathy, 75 hyperthyroidism and roughly 17 progressor patients) is reported in the paper.

The full study reports these points: Most expanded thyroid clonotypes (frequency above 0.001) were also found in blood, which suggests that blood repertoires may mirror thyroid immune responses. A model built on a 13 V-J signature distinguished ophthalmopathy from stable hyperthyroidism, reaching about 88% sensitivity and approximately 81% specificity in cross-validation and 80%/75% in testing. During validation, the model predicted progression to ophthalmopathy a median of approximately six months ahead of onset, with 60% to 71% sensitivity and less than 85% specificity. No statistical method was used to fix the sample size in advance, and group allocation was not hidden from the investigators.

The germline V gene gives CDR1 as KGHDR and CDR2 as SFDVKD. Here V drops 4 bases and J drops 4 bases, and the junction holds 6 bases not matched to any gene. Counted from cysteine to phenylalanine, this CDR3 has 16 amino acids. Just the 48-base CDR3 DNA is kept, in frame starting at base 1. For this clonotype: This clone's antigen is unknown. Qualities for individual bases were not recorded, and no much larger clone is one base off.

TCR beta CDR3 regions were amplified from RNA transcripts. The first round of RT-PCR for the TCR CDR3 was performed with the HTBI primer set and the Qiagen OneStep RT-PCR kit. A second multiplex PCR round built the libraries, followed by size selection and purification. Paired-end sequencing of the libraries was performed with 100 bp reads on an Illumina HiSeq2000. On the study's bioinformatics: SOAPnuke was used to process the raw data, removing reads that contained adapters or uncalled bases, had a mean Phred below 15, or lacked an exact match to the constant primer or identifier. High-quality paired reads were merged with COPE v1.2.5, and unique nucleotide sequences were defined as clonotypes. MiTCR v1.1 was used to align clonotypes to the IMGT TRBV, TRBD and TRBJ reference segments. Analysis was restricted to V-J combinations with a frequency above 0.0001, which covered approximately 99% of repertoires. The TCS score was defined as F50 (clonal expansion) divided by E x V (chaos), with BLOSUM62-based TCRdist calculated between CDR3 peptides within each V-J. Welch's t-statistics and random forest reduced just over 500 V-J features to about 12, which were used in a naive Bayes classifier (R e1071). TCRdb trimmed public reads at Q25 via fastp, called clones via MiXCR and kept in-frame beta chains. CDR3 protein duplicates are merged, each entry listing the most common genes and DNA. TCRdb assigned the V and J calls; the authors' analysis was not used. The sample table lists approximately 690,000 distinct CDR3 sequences, about 14% of them with a count of one. The ten largest clonotypes hold about an eighth of the sample.

Moderately to severely active disease, a Clinical Activity Score of at least 3, a NOSPECS grade of at least 4, and a duration under 3 months were present in ophthalmopathy patients. Patients with uncontrolled infections, other autoimmune diseases, pregnancy or lactation were excluded. Diagnoses relied on clinical symptoms, serum thyroxine and TRAb, thyroid ultrasound and orbital computed tomography. Ficoll-Paque density gradient centrifugation was used to isolate PBMCs from about 10 ml of fresh peripheral blood. Total RNA was extracted using Trizol reagent, and RNA quality was assessed on an Agilent 2100 Bioanalyzer.

The receptor chain draws on TRBV24-1 and TRBJ2-1, and 10 junction bases match TRBD1. The sequenced sample was blood. This sequence was found in a woman in her forties or fifties with Graves' ophthalmopathy. The CDR3 region: CATSDSGQGVYNEQFF. The bases read TGTGCCACCAGTGACAGTGGACAGGGGGTATACAATGAGCAGTTCTTC.